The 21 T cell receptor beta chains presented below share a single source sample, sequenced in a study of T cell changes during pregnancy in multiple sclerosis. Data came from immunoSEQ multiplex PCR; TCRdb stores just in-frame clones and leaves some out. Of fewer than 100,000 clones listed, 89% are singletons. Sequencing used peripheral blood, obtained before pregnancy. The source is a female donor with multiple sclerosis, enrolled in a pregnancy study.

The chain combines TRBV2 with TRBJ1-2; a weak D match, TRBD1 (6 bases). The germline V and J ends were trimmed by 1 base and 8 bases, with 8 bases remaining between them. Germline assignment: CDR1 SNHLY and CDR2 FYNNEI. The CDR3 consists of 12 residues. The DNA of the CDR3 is TGTGCCAGCAGTGAAGACAGGGAAGGCTACACCTTC. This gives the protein CASSEDREGYTF.

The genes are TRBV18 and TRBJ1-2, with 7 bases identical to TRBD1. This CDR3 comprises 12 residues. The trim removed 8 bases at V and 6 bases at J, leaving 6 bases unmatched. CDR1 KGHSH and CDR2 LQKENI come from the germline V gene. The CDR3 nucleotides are TGTGCCAGCACAGGGGCAGGAGATGGCTACACCTTC. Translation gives CASTGAGDGYTF.

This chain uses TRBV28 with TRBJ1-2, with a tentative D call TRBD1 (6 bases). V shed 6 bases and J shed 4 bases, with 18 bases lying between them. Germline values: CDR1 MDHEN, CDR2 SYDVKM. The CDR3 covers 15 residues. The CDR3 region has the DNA TGTGCCAGCAGCTCAGGTACAGGGCCAATCTATGGCTACACCTTC. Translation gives CASSSGTGPIYGYTF.

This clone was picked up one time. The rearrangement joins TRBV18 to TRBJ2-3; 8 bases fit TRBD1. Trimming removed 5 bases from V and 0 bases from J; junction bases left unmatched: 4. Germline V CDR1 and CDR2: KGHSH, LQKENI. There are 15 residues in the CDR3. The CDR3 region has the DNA TGTGCCAGCTCAGCCACAGGGGGTAGCACAGATACGCAGTATTTT. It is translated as CASSATGGSTDTQYF. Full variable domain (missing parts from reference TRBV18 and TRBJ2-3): NAGVMQNPRHLVRRRGQEARLRCSPMKGHSHVYWYRQLPEEGLKFMVYLQKENIIDESGMPKERFSAEFPKEGPSILRIQQVVRGDSAAYFCASSATGGSTDTQYFGPGTRLTVL.

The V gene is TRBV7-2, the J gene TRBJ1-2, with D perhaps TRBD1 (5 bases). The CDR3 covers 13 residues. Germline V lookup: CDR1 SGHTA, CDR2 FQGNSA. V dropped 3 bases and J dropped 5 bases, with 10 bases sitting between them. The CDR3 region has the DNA TGTGCCAGCAGCTTCGGCGCAGGGTATGGCTACACCTTC. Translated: CASSFGAGYGYTF.

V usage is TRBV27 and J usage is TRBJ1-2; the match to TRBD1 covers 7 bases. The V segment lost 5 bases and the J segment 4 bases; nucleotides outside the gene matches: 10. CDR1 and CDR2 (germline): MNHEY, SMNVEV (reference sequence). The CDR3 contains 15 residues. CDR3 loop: CASSRAGGTLYGYTF. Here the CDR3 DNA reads TGTGCCAGCAGTAGGGCAGGGGGTACCCTCTATGGCTACACCTTC.

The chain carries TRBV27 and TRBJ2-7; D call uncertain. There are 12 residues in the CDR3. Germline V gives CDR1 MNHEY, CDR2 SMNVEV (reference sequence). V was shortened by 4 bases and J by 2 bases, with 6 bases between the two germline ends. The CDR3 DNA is TGTGCCAGCAGTTCCGACACCTACGAGCAGTACTTC. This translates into CASSSDTYEQYF.

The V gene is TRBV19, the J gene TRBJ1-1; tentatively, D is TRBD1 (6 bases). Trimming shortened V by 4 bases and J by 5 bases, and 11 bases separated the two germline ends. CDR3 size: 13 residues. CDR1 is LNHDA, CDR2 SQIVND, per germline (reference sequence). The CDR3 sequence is CASSRGRYTEAFF. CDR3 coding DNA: TGTGCCAGTAGTAGGGGGCGCTATACTGAAGCTTTCTTT.

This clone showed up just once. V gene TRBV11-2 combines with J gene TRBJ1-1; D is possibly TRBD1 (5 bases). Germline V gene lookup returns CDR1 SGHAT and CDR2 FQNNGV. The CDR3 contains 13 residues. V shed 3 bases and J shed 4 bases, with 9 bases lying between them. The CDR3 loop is CASSFGAPTEAFF. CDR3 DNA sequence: TGTGCCAGCAGCTTTGGGGCCCCCACTGAAGCTTTCTTT. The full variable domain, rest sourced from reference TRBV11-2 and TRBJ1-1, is EAGVAQSPRYKIIEKRQSVAFWCNPISGHATLYWYQQILGQGPKLLIQFQNNGVVDDSQLPKDRFSAERLKGVDSTLKIQPAKLEDSAVYLCASSFGAPTEAFFGQGTRLTVV.

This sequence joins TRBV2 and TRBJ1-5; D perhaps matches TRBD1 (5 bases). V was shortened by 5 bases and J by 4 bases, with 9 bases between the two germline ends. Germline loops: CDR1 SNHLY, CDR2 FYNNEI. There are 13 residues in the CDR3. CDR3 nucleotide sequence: TGTGCCAGCAGTCCCGACAGAAATCAGCCCCAGCATTTT. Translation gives CASSPDRNQPQHF.

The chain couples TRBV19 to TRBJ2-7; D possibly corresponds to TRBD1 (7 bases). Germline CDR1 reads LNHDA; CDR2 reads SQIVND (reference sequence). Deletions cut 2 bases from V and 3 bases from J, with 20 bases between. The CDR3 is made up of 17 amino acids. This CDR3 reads CASSIIKQAGTVYEQYF. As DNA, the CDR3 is TGTGCCAGTAGTATAATAAAACAGGCGGGGACAGTCTACGAGCAGTACTTC.

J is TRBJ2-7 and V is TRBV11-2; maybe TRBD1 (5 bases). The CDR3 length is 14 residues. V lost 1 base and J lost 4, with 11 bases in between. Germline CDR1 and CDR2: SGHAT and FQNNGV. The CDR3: CASSLVGQGYEQYF. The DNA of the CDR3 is TGTGCCAGCAGCTTAGTTGGGCAGGGATACGAGCAGTACTTC. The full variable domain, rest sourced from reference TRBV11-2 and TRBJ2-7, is EAGVAQSPRYKIIEKRQSVAFWCNPISGHATLYWYQQILGQGPKLLIQFQNNGVVDDSQLPKDRFSAERLKGVDSTLKIQPAKLEDSAVYLCASSLVGQGYEQYFGPGTRLTVT.

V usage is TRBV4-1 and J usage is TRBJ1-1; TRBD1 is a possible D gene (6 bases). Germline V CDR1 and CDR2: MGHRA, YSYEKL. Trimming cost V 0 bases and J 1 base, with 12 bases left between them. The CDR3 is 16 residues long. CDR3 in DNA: TGCGCCAGCAGCCAAGATAGGGGGGAGGGGAACACTGAAGCTTTCTTT. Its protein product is CASSQDRGEGNTEAFF.

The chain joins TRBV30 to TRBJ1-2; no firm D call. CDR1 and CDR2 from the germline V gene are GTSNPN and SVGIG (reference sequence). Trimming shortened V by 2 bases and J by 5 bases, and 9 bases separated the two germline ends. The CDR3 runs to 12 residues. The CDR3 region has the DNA TGTGCCTGGAGTCTACAGATATATGGCTACACCTTC. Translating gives CAWSLQIYGYTF.

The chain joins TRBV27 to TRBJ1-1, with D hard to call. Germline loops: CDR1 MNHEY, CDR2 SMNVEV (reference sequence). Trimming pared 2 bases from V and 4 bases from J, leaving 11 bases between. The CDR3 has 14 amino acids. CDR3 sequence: CASSLLPGGTEAFF. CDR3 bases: TGTGCCAGCAGTTTACTTCCGGGAGGCACTGAAGCTTTCTTT.

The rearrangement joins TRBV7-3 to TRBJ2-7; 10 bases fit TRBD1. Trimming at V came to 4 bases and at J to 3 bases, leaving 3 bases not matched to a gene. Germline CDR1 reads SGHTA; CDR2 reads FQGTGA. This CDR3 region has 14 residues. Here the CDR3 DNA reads TGTGCCAGCAGCTCGACAGGGGGCGGCTACGAGCAGTACTTC. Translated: CASSSTGGGYEQYF.

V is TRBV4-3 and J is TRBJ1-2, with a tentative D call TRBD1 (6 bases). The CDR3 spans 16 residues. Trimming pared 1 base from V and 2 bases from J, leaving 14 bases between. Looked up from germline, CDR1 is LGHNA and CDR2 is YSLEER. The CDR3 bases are TGCGCCAGCAGCCAAGTCGAAGGGGGACGAAACTATGGCTACACCTTC. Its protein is CASSQVEGGRNYGYTF.

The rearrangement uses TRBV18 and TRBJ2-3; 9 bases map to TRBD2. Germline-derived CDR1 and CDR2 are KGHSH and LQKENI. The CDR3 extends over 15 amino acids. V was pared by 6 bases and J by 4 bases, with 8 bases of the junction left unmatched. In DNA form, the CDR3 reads TGTGCCAGCTCTCCCGGGACTAGCAGTTCAGATACGCAGTATTTT. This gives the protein CASSPGTSSSDTQYF.

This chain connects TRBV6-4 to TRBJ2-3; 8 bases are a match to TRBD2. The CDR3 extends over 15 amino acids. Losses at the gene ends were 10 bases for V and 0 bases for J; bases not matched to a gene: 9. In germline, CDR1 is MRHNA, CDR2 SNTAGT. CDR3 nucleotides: TGTGCCACCGGGGTAGCGGGGAATAGCACAGATACGCAGTATTTT. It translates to CATGVAGNSTDTQYF.

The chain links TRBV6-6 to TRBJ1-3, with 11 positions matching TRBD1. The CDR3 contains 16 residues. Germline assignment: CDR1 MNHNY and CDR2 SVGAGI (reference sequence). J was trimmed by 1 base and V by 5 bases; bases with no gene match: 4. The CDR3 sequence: CASSPGTGGSGNTIYF. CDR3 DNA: TGTGCCAGCAGTCCCGGGACAGGGGGGTCTGGAAACACCATATATTTT.

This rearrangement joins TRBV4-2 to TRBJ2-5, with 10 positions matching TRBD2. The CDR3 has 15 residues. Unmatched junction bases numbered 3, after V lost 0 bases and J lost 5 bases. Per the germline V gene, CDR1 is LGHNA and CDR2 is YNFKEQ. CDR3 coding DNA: TGTGCCAGCAGCCAAGAACCTAGCGGGGGCGAGACCCAGTACTTC. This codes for CASSQEPSGGETQYF.